The 18 T cell receptor beta chains in this list originate from one sample, sequenced in a study of identical twins. One entry per CDR3 protein results from TCRdb running MiXCR on the 5' RACE reads. Among some 240,000 distinct CDR3 sequences listed, roughly 8.7% were seen once. This same sample was also part of a study on yellow fever vaccine responses in identical twins.

Sequenced material: CD8+ T cells sorted from blood. The receptors come from a woman between 18 and 29 years old in good health.

The V gene is TRBV6-5, the J gene TRBJ2-1; no reliable D call. The germline V gene encodes CDR1 MNHEY and CDR2 SVGAGI. This CDR3 has 17 residues. Trimming cost V 2 bases and J 3 bases, with 17 bases left between them. CDR3 protein: CASSYPNWGQVYNEQFF. In nucleotides, the CDR3 is TGTGCCAGCAGTTACCCTAACTGGGGTCAAGTCTACAATGAGCAGTTCTTC.

This clonotype came up many times. The chain combines TRBV4-3 with TRBJ2-7; TRBD2 is a possible D gene (5 bases). The germline CDR1 and CDR2 sequences are LGHNA and YSLEER. CDR3 size: 13 residues. V was shortened by 5 bases and J by 7 bases, with 15 bases between the two germline ends. Here the CDR3 DNA reads TGCGCCAGCAGCGCGGGCCTGAGAGCAGAGCAGTACTTC. Translating gives CASSAGLRAEQYF.

This clonotype came up many times. This rearrangement joins TRBV5-1 to TRBJ1-1; D is unresolved. The CDR3 runs to 16 residues. CDR1 is SGHRS, CDR2 YFSETQ, per germline. V dropped 0 bases and J dropped 4 bases, with 16 bases sitting between them. CDR3 bases: TGCGCCAGCAGCTTGGGTGGTGCTGGGATCGGCACTGAAGCTTTCTTT. Its translation: CASSLGGAGIGTEAFF.

The chain employs TRBV4-3 and TRBJ2-1; 9 bases are shared with TRBD2. The CDR3 consists of 16 residues. The V gene end was trimmed by 0 bases and the J gene end by 7 bases; junction bases not matched to a gene: 7. The germline V gene encodes CDR1 LGHNA and CDR2 YSLEER. The CDR3, as DNA: TGCGCCAGCAGCCAAGATCGTAGCGGGAGAGTAAATGAGCAGTTCTTC. It is translated as CASSQDRSGRVNEQFF.

This clonotype was seen only a few times. V usage is TRBV6-2 or TRBV6-3 and J usage is TRBJ2-1; D is unresolved. The CDR3 loop spans 17 amino acids. Germline CDR1 MNHEY, CDR2 SVGEGT. Trimming took off 0 bases at V and 0 bases at J, with 12 bases between the two ends. Here the CDR3 DNA reads TGTGCCAGCAGTTACTCCCCAAGGACCCTCTCCTACAATGAGCAGTTCTTC. Protein sequence: CASSYSPRTLSYNEQFF.

There are a few counts of this clonotype. This chain joins TRBV7-9 and TRBJ2-5; D unresolved. V was pared by 1 base and J by 1 base, with 10 bases between. Germline CDR1 and CDR2: SEHNR and FQNEAQ (reference sequence). The CDR3 runs to 15 residues. The CDR3 here is CASSLVAKSQETQYF. The CDR3 DNA reads as TGTGCCAGCAGCTTAGTGGCCAAATCCCAAGAGACCCAGTACTTC.

This clonotype has ten or more counts. The V gene is TRBV10-2, the J gene TRBJ2-7; 8 bases are shared with TRBD2. Germline V gene lookup returns CDR1 WSHSY and CDR2 SAAADI. The CDR3 has 17 amino acids. V shed 2 bases, J shed 2 bases, and the junction held 11 bases outside the gene matches. The CDR3 bases are TGCGCCAGCAGTGAGACCCCCGGGGCGGGGGGTACCTACGAGCAGTACTTC. Translation gives CASSETPGAGGTYEQYF.

This clonotype was counted many times. The CDR3 bases are TGCAGCGTGGAAACGGGACTAGCCCCCAATGAGCAGTTCTTC. It encodes CSVETGLAPNEQFF. The chain recombines TRBV29-1 with TRBJ2-1; TRBD2 aligns across 9 bases. The CDR3 runs to 14 residues. V shed 6 bases and J 6 bases; nucleotides not matched to a gene: 9. The germline gives CDR1 SQVTM, CDR2 ANQGSEA.

This clonotype appeared many times. The chain couples TRBV4-1 to TRBJ2-1; D call uncertain. Germline V CDR1 and CDR2: MGHRA, YSYEKL. V was trimmed by 0 bases and J by 7 bases, leaving 7 bases between them. CDR3 length equals 13 residues. Here the CDR3 reads CASSQDVRNEQFF. The CDR3 DNA is TGCGCCAGCAGCCAAGATGTGAGGAATGAGCAGTTCTTC.

On this clonotype: A much larger clone differs by one base, so this may be a read error. This rearrangement joins TRBV7-6 to TRBJ2-3; 7 positions match TRBD2. V shed 5 bases, J shed 2 bases, and the junction held 10 bases outside the gene matches. Looked up from germline, CDR1 is SGHVS and CDR2 is FNYEAQ. This CDR3 is 16 amino acids long. CDR3 sequence: CASSLRAGVLTDTQYF. The CDR3 region has the DNA TGTGCCAGCAGCCTTAGGGCGGGGGTGCTCACAGATACGCAGTATTTT. Looking up the rest from reference TRBV7-6 and TRBJ2-3 gives the full variable domain: GAGVSQSPRYKVTKRGQDVALRCDPISGHVSLYWYRQALGQGPEFLTYFNYEAQQDKSGLPNDRFSAERPEGSISTLTIQRTEQRDSAMYRCASSLRAGVLTDTQYFGPGTRLTVL.

This clonotype showed up just a few times. The chain recombines TRBV6-1 with TRBJ2-3, with unresolved D. Germline lookup yields CDR1 MNHNS and CDR2 SASEGT. The V end was cut by 8 bases, the J end by 0 bases, with 18 bases between. CDR3 size: 16 residues. Written as DNA, the CDR3 is TGTGCCAGCCGAGAACGCGCCGGTATTAGCACAGATACGCAGTATTTT. Its protein is CASRERAGISTDTQYF.

This clonotype was seen ten or more times. The rearrangement links TRBV27 to TRBJ2-7, with D possibly being TRBD2 (5 bases). CDR1 MNHEY and CDR2 SMNVEV come from the germline V gene (reference sequence). Trimming took 2 bases from V and 6 from J, leaving 11 bases between them. This CDR3 spans 13 amino acids. The CDR3 DNA is TGTGCCAGCAGTTTAGGGAGTCCGCTCGAGCAGTACTTC. This sequence encodes CASSLGSPLEQYF.

The table lists this clonotype with many counts. V gene TRBV20-1 combines with J gene TRBJ2-7, with 10 bases matching TRBD2. Germline V gene lookup returns CDR1 DFQATT and CDR2 SNEGSKA (reference sequence). V trimming: 0 bases; J trimming: 3 bases; junction bases outside the gene matches: 5. The CDR3 covers 15 residues. The CDR3: CSARDEASGSYEQYF. In DNA, the CDR3 is TGCAGTGCTAGAGATGAGGCTAGCGGGAGCTACGAGCAGTACTTC.

CDR3 loop: CASSPPGPTGKEQFF. Here the CDR3 DNA reads TGTGCCAGCAGCCCCCCGGGACCCACGGGGAAAGAGCAGTTCTTC. The chain employs TRBV11-2 and TRBJ2-1; D assignment may be TRBD1 or TRBD2 (5 bases each). V was clipped by 5 bases and J by 10 bases, with 21 bases between them. The germline CDR1 and CDR2 sequences are SGHAT and FQNNGV. CDR3 length: 15 residues.

This clonotype was seen only a few times. J is TRBJ2-7 and V is TRBV27; D is ambiguous. CDR1 is MNHEY and CDR2 is SMNVEV in the germline V gene (reference sequence). Trimming took off 4 bases at V and 2 bases at J, with 9 bases between the two ends. The CDR3 runs 13 residues. This CDR3 is CASSYGLAYEQYF. CDR3 coding DNA: TGTGCCAGCAGTTACGGGCTGGCCTACGAGCAGTACTTC.

The chain has TRBV11-2 and TRBJ2-7, with 9 positions matching TRBD2. The CDR3 has 18 amino acids. V was clipped by 0 bases and J by 3 bases; unmatched bases: 12. Per germline, CDR1 SGHAT and CDR2 FQNNGV. The CDR3 bases are TGTGCCAGCAGCTTAGATCTTCTGACTAGCGGAAGCTACTACGAGCAGTACTTC. Translated: CASSLDLLTSGSYYEQYF.

As to this clonotype: A much bigger clone sits one base away, suggesting this may be a read error. The chain carries TRBV29-1 and TRBJ2-7; a weak D match, TRBD1 (5 bases). The CDR3 is 13 residues long. V was pared by 5 bases and J by 0 bases, with 11 bases between. Germline loops: CDR1 SQVTM, CDR2 ANQGSEA. CDR3 region: CSVSPDNSYEQYF. CDR3 DNA sequence: TGCAGCGTTAGTCCGGACAACTCCTACGAGCAGTACTTC.

This clonotype was seen at least ten times. The chain recombines TRBV28 with TRBJ2-5; D tentatively reads TRBD1 or TRBD2 (5 bases each). V dropped 2 bases and J dropped 1 base, with 8 bases sitting between them. Germline values: CDR1 MDHEN, CDR2 SYDVKM. This CDR3 spans 14 amino acids. The CDR3 loop reads CASSLEGTQETQYF. In DNA form, the CDR3 reads TGTGCCAGCAGTTTAGAGGGGACCCAAGAGACCCAGTACTTC. Full variable domain (remainder filled in from reference TRBV28 and TRBJ2-5): DVKVTQSSRYLVKRTGEKVFLECVQDMDHENMFWYRQDPGLGLRLIYFSYDVKMKEKGDIPEGYSVSREKKERFSLILESASTNQTSMYLCASSLEGTQETQYFGPGTRLLVL.